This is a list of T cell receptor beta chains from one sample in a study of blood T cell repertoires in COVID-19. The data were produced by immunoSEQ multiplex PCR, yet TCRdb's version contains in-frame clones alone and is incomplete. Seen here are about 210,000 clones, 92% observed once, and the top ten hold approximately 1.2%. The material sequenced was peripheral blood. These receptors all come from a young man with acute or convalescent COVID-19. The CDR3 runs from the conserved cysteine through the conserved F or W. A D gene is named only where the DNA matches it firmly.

CDR3 DNA: TGCGCCAGCAGCTTGGCAGCTAATGAAAAACTGTTTTTT
CDR3 protein: CASSLAANEKLFF
V gene: TRBV5-1
D gene: -
J gene: TRBJ1-4

CDR3 DNA: TGTGCCTGGACTACAGGGATCTCCTACGAGCAGTACTTC
CDR3 protein: CAWTTGISYEQYF
V gene: TRBV30
D gene: -
J gene: TRBJ2-7

CDR3 DNA: TGCGCCAGCAGCCGGGACAGCGTAACCACAGATACGCAGTATTTT
CDR3 protein: CASSRDSVTTDTQYF
V gene: TRBV5-1
D gene: TRBD1
J gene: TRBJ2-3

CDR3 DNA: TGTGCCAGCAGTCCCACCGCCGGGGACAGCTTTTCCTACAATGAGCAGTTCTTC
CDR3 protein: CASSPTAGDSFSYNEQFF
V gene: TRBV28
D gene: TRBD1
J gene: TRBJ2-1

CDR3 DNA: TGTGCCAGCAGGTCCGGGACTAGCGGGTACGAGCAGTACTTC
CDR3 protein: CASRSGTSGYEQYF
V gene: TRBV5-4
D gene: TRBD2
J gene: TRBJ2-7

CDR3 DNA: TGTGCCAGCAGCCCCGACAGGGACACCGGGGAGCTGTTTTTT
CDR3 protein: CASSPDRDTGELFF
V gene: TRBV3-1/TRBV3-2
D gene: TRBD1
J gene: TRBJ2-2

CDR3 DNA: TGTGCCAGCAGTGTAAATCCGGGACAGGGAACCACTAACTATGGCTACACCTTC
CDR3 protein: CASSVNPGQGTTNYGYTF
V gene: TRBV28
D gene: TRBD1
J gene: TRBJ1-2

CDR3 DNA: TGTGCCAGCGGCGACAGGGAGAATTCACCCCTCCACTTT
CDR3 protein: CASGDRENSPLHF
V gene: TRBV6-5
D gene: TRBD1
J gene: TRBJ1-6

CDR3 DNA: TGTGCCAGCTCCCTGTCTAGCAGTAGCACAGATACGCAGTATTTT
CDR3 protein: CASSLSSSSTDTQYF
V gene: TRBV18
D gene: -
J gene: TRBJ2-3

CDR3 DNA: TGCGCCAGCAGCTTGAGGGCTAGCGGGTTTTCTAGCACAGATACGCAGTATTTT
CDR3 protein: CASSLRASGFSSTDTQYF
V gene: TRBV5-1
D gene: TRBD2
J gene: TRBJ2-3